Listed below are T cell receptor beta chains from one sample, sequenced in a study of response to subunit inactivated influenza vaccine. TCRdb analysed the RT-PCR reads with MiXCR anew, one entry per CDR3 protein. The sample contains hundreds of thousands of distinct CDR3 sequences, approximately 7.1% of which appear only once. Sequences were derived from PBMCs from blood, sampled roughly 24 months after vaccination. These receptors all come from a man in his fifties or sixties who received an inactivated influenza vaccine. Both conserved end residues are part of each CDR3. Each record gives: J gene, V gene, clone size, D gene, CDR3 DNA, CDR3 protein. D genes are given only for firm matches. Clone size is shown for a subset of rows, as once, few, many or a class of expanded clone.

TRBJ1-5,TRBV10-3,.,TRBD1,TGTGCCATCATTAGGGGACAGGGGTCTTTCCGTCAGCCCCAGCATTTT,CAIIRGQGSFRQPQHF
TRBJ2-7,TRBV15,few,TRBD2,TGTGCCACCAGCAGAGATGTGCGGGAGACCTACGAGCAGTACTTC,CATSRDVRETYEQYF
TRBJ2-3,TRBV19,few,TRBD2,TGTGCCAGTAGTAGGGCTAGCGGGGGGGCGTCTCTGGCAGATACGCAGTATTTT,CASSRASGGASLADTQYF
TRBJ1-2,TRBV6-6,few,.,TGTGCCAGCAGTTACACGGGATATGGAGGCTACACCTTC,CASSYTGYGGYTF
TRBJ1-1,TRBV9,.,.,TGTGCCAGCAGCGTAGCGCCGGACCGGCAAGCTTTCTTT,CASSVAPDRQAFF
TRBJ2-3,TRBV20-1,.,TRBD1,TGCAGTGCTAGGGACAGGCTGGGACGACGCGCAGATACGCAGTATTTT,CSARDRLGRRADTQYF
TRBJ1-5,TRBV4-1,few,.,TGCGCCAGCAGCCAAGTAACTCCTAGCAATCAGCCCCAGCATTTT,CASSQVTPSNQPQHF
TRBJ2-3,TRBV7-9,.,.,TGTGCCAGCAGCCCAAGAAGGTGGGGCCGCGCAGATACGCAGTATTTT,CASSPRRWGRADTQYF
TRBJ2-3,TRBV9,.,TRBD2,TGTGCCAGCAGCGTAGGTGGGACTAGCCGAGAAGATACGCAGTATTTT,CASSVGGTSREDTQYF
TRBJ2-7,TRBV10-3,many,TRBD1,TGTGCCATCAGCATCGGACAGGGGTCTAGCGAGCAGTACTTC,CAISIGQGSSEQYF
TRBJ2-3,TRBV27,many,.,TGTGCCAGCAGGGCGGGCACAGATACGCAGTATTTT,CASRAGTDTQYF
TRBJ2-7,TRBV28,.,.,TGTGCCAGCAGTGACGGGACAAAGAACTTC,CASSDGTKNF
TRBJ2-3,TRBV4-2,few,.,TGTGCCAGCAGCCAAGAACCTCGCACAGATACGCAGTATTTT,CASSQEPRTDTQYF